Following are 9 T cell receptor beta chains from one sample sequenced in a study of human T cells and chemical hapten exposure. The time point was: patch test 1, 2 weeks after DPC sensitization. Stated treatment: therapeutic diphenylcyclopropenone sensitization with weekly scalp DPC. Each CDR3 protein is one row after TCRdb ran MiXCR on the RACE reads. The table records 150,000 to 200,000 distinct CDR3 sequences, approximately 14% of them present only once. This sample comprised whole blood, obtained in connection with sensitization to the hapten diphenylcyclopropenone (DPC). All receptors derive from a woman aged 25 to 39 with alopecia areata. Some clones in this sample may be carry-over from other donors' samples.

This clonotype was recorded a few times. The rearrangement uses TRBV29-1 and TRBJ2-3; D remains unclear. The length of the CDR3 is 12 residues. The V end lost 5 bases, the J end lost 4 bases, and 10 bases lay between the germline ends. Germline CDR1 and CDR2: SQVTM and ANQGSEA. This CDR3 reads CSVLLIADTQYF. The DNA for the CDR3 is TGCAGCGTTTTGTTAATTGCAGATACGCAGTATTTT.

This clonotype has at least ten counts. CDR3: CSARVQPNTEAFF. In DNA form, the CDR3 reads TGCAGTGCTAGAGTGCAACCGAACACTGAAGCTTTCTTT. V and J are TRBV20-1 and TRBJ1-1; no reliable D call. From germline, CDR1 is DFQATT and CDR2 SNEGSKA (reference sequence). V was clipped by 1 base and J by 1 base, with 7 bases between them. This CDR3 contains 13 residues.

The chain joins TRBV6-1 to TRBJ2-1, with 12 bases lining up with TRBD2. Germline CDR1 reads MNHNS; CDR2 reads SASEGT. V shed 4 bases, J shed 8 bases, and the junction held 6 bases outside the gene matches. This CDR3 has 15 residues. The CDR3 is CASSGASGGVDEQFF. As DNA, the CDR3 is TGTGCCAGCAGTGGCGCTAGCGGGGGGGTCGATGAGCAGTTCTTC.

V gene TRBV7-2 combines with J gene TRBJ1-1; D unclear. This CDR3 comprises 13 residues. Trimming cost V 5 bases and J 1 base, with 8 bases left between them. Germline V CDR1 and CDR2: SGHTA, FQGNSA. The CDR3 bases are TGTGCCAGCAGCCGTTCAGAGAACACTGAAGCTTTCTTT. This translates into CASSRSENTEAFF. Full variable domain (missing parts from reference TRBV7-2 and TRBJ1-1): GAGVSQSPSNKVTEKGKDVELRCDPISGHTALYWYRQSLGQGLEFLIYFQGNSAPDKSGLPSDRFSAERTGGSVSTLTIQRTQQEDSAVYLCASSRSENTEAFFGQGTRLTVV.

The V gene is TRBV19, the J gene TRBJ1-1; 7 bases align to TRBD1. V gave up 5 bases and J gave up 1 base; unmatched junction bases: 13. CDR1 is LNHDA and CDR2 is SQIVND in the germline V gene (reference sequence). The CDR3 has 17 amino acids. In DNA, the CDR3 is TGTGCCAGTAGTCTAACACCCGGGACAGCCCAGAACACTGAAGCTTTCTTT. This translates into CASSLTPGTAQNTEAFF. The entire variable domain, with the rest obtained from reference TRBV19 and TRBJ1-1, is as follows: DGGITQSPKYLFRKEGQNVTLSCEQNLNHDAMYWYRQDPGQGLRLIYYSQIVNDFQKGDIAEGYSVSREKKESFPLTVTSAQKNPTAFYLCASSLTPGTAQNTEAFFGQGTRLTVV.

This clonotype was observed at least ten times. The chain employs TRBV12-3 or TRBV12-4 and TRBJ2-1; 10 bases map to TRBD2. The CDR3 runs to 15 residues. The V and J ends lost 5 bases and 5 bases, in that order; junction bases with no gene match: 6. The CDR3 region has the DNA TGTGCCAGCAGTCCCAGCGGGAGGGACCACAATGAGCAGTTCTTC. This gives the protein CASSPSGRDHNEQFF.

The rearrangement joins TRBV10-3 to TRBJ2-1, with D perhaps matching TRBD1 (6 bases). CDR3 length: 14 amino acids. Trimming removed 7 bases from V and 6 bases from J, with 16 bases in between. Germline CDR1 is ENHRY and CDR2 is SYGVKD. The CDR3 coding sequence is TGTGCCATCACGGCACAGGGAAGTACCAATGAGCAGTTCTTC. Translation: CAITAQGSTNEQFF.

This clonotype occurred a few times. The chain is built from TRBV7-2 and TRBJ1-2; 9 bases match TRBD1. Germline V gene sequence: CDR1 SGHTA, CDR2 FQGNSA. This CDR3 is 13 amino acids long. Unmatched junction bases numbered 1, after V lost 1 base and J lost 7 bases. The CDR3 bases are TGTGCCAGCAGCTTAGACAGGGGGCTTGGCTACACCTTC. Translating gives CASSLDRGLGYTF.

The sample holds a few counts of this clonotype. V usage is TRBV19 and J usage is TRBJ2-7, with a weak D call TRBD2 (5 bases). The CDR3 runs to 15 residues. Germline CDR1 is LNHDA and CDR2 is SQIVND (reference sequence). V lost 5 bases, J lost 3 bases, and 17 bases lay in between. The CDR3 protein is CASSSPASSHYEQYF. CDR3 DNA: TGTGCCAGTAGTTCCCCAGCTAGCAGCCACTACGAGCAGTACTTC.